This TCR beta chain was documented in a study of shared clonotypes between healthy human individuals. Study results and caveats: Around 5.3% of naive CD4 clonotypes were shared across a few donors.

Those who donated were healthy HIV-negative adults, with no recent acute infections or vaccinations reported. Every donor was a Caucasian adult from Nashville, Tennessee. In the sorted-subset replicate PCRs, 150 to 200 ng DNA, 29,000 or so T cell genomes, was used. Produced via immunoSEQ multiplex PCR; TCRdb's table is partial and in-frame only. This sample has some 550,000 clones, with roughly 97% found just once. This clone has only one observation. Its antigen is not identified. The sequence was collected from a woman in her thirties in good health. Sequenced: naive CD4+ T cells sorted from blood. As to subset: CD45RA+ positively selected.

The CDR3 sequence is CASGGLLDEQFF. The DNA for the CDR3 is TGTGCCAGCGGGGGACTATTAGATGAGCAGTTCTTC. The J gene is TRBJ2-1, the V gene TRBV2; TRBD2 matches at 7 bases. With 8 bases clipped from V and 8 bases from J, the junction kept 6 bases outside the gene matches. This CDR3 region has 12 residues. Germline loops: CDR1 SNHLY, CDR2 FYNNEI.